This TCR beta chain was observed in a study of shared clonotypes between healthy human individuals. All donors were Caucasian adults living in Nashville, Tennessee. Libraries were prepared by immunoSEQ multiplex PCR; TCRdb keeps only in-frame clonotypes and omits some of them. The sample holds nearly 1,000,000 clones; more than 75% are singletons and the top ten take about 1.5%. The CDR3 sequence is 13 residues long. Germline loops: CDR1 MNHNS, CDR2 SASEGT. The V end lost 7 bases, the J end lost 0 bases, and 9 bases lay between the germline ends. Whole-study results and caveats: Represented diversity, genetic and exposure-history alike, was limited by few donors.

Turning to this clone: Antigen specificity is unknown.

The sequencing sample was made of memory CD4+ T cells sorted from blood. This sample's subset: CD45RA-negative fraction. The genes are TRBV6-1 and TRBJ1-1; D not certain. This receptor was obtained from a man aged 18 to 29 in good health. The CDR3 region has the DNA TGTGCCAGCATTTGGCCCATGAACACTGAAGCTTTCTTT. Protein: CASIWPMNTEAFF.